This T cell receptor (beta chain) was retrieved from a study of neurological immune-mediated disorders. Indicated time point: longitudinal time-point 3. The cDNA came from 5'RACE, which used 10-nucleotide random UMIs. TCRdb re-called the 5' RACE reads through MiXCR, storing one row per CDR3 protein. The table has over 90,000 distinct CDR3 sequences, 11% seen once. The CDR3 covers 14 residues. V was trimmed by 4 bases and J by 5 bases, leaving 14 bases between them. The germline V gene encodes CDR1 DFQATT and CDR2 SNEGSKA (reference sequence). What was sequenced was PBMCs. V usage is TRBV20-1 and J usage is TRBJ2-2; TRBD1 or TRBD2 may be the D gene (5 bases each). The clonotype comes from a female donor with HTLV-1-associated myelopathy (HAM/TSP). The CDR3 region has the DNA TGCAGTGCTAAGCGGTGGGGCTATACCGGGGAGCTGTTTTTT. Its translation: CSAKRWGYTGELFF.